The rows below give T cell receptor beta chains drawn from one sample of a study of lymphopenia after photon versus proton radiotherapy. Sequencing was performed with immunoSEQ multiplex PCR; in TCRdb, only in-frame clones are kept and a portion is missing. The sample lists tens of thousands of clones; around four fifths were seen once. The sequencing used peripheral blood, collected from a patient treated with proton-based radiotherapy. The receptors originated from a man aged 55 to 70 with pancreatic cancer. CDR3s include the opening cysteine and the closing phenylalanine or tryptophan. Each record gives: CDR3 protein, CDR3 DNA, clone size, CDR3 length, V gene, J gene, D gene. The D gene is left open where the match is weak. Size is stated for part of the rows, as once, few or many counts, or as a class when the clone is expanded.

CAIGRTVETQYF	TGTGCCATCGGAAGGACAGTAGAGACCCAGTACTTC	NA	12	TRBV19	TRBJ2-5	NA
CASSSWTPAAHEQYF	TGTGCCAGCAGTTCATGGACCCCGGCGGCCCACGAGCAGTACTTC	NA	15	TRBV28	TRBJ2-7	NA
CASSLIGQGEFF	TGTGCCAGCAGTTTAATCGGACAGGGTGAGTTCTTC	few	12	TRBV28	TRBJ2-1	TRBD1
CARSDKGRDQPQHF	TGTGCCAGAAGCGATAAGGGTCGCGATCAGCCCCAGCATTTT	NA	14	TRBV5-3	TRBJ1-5	NA
CASSQDWGLLASGQYF	TGCGCCAGCAGCCAAGATTGGGGTCTACTAGCGAGTGGGCAGTACTTC	NA	16	TRBV4-1	TRBJ2-7	TRBD2
CASSVGSSGNYNEQFF	TGTGCCAGCAGCGTAGGGAGTAGCGGTAATTACAATGAGCAGTTCTTC	NA	16	TRBV9	TRBJ2-1	NA
CASSPTSGISTDTQYF	TGTGCCAGCAGCCCTACTAGCGGGATAAGCACAGATACGCAGTATTTT	NA	16	TRBV7-3	TRBJ2-3	TRBD2
CASSSGGLGTEAFF	TGTGCCAGCAGCAGCGGGGGTTTGGGGACTGAAGCTTTCTTT	NA	14	TRBV5-5	TRBJ1-1	NA
CASSQDHSTGGYTF	TGCGCCAGCAGCCAGGACCATTCAACGGGAGGCTACACCTTC	once	14	TRBV5-1	TRBJ1-2	NA
CASSEANHLGAQYF	TGTGCCAGCAGTGAAGCAAACCACCTCGGAGCTCAGTACTTC	NA	14	TRBV2	TRBJ2-4	NA
CAWSEENRGLYNEQFF	TGTGCCTGGAGTGAGGAGAATAGGGGCCTCTACAATGAGCAGTTCTTC	few	16	TRBV30	TRBJ2-1	NA
CASSLNRDHSGNTIYF	TGTGCCAGCAGTTTGAACCGGGACCACTCTGGAAACACCATATATTTT	NA	16	TRBV6-5	TRBJ1-3	NA
CASSERDRELGQYF	TGTGCCAGCAGTGAAAGGGACAGGGAACTCGGGCAGTACTTC	NA	14	TRBV6-1	TRBJ2-7	TRBD1
CASSPTGVYANTGELFF	TGTGCCAGCAGCCCTACAGGGGTCTACGCGAACACCGGGGAGCTGTTTTTT	NA	17	TRBV28	TRBJ2-2	TRBD1
CASSLPADTQYF	TGCGCCAGCAGCCTCCCTGCAGATACGCAGTATTTT	NA	12	TRBV5-1	TRBJ2-3	NA
CSARDSRRSYEQYF	TGCAGCGCCAGGGACAGCCGTCGCTCCTACGAGCAGTACTTC	NA	14	TRBV29-1	TRBJ2-7	TRBD1
CAWGQNQPQHF	TGTGCCTGGGGACAGAATCAGCCCCAGCATTTT	few	11	TRBV30	TRBJ1-5	NA
CASSQVGGTEQYF	TGTGCCAGCAGCCAAGTGGGGGGTACCGAGCAGTACTTC	NA	13	TRBV11-3	TRBJ2-7	NA
CASSLGQGRGSYEQYF	TGTGCCAGCAGTTTGGGACAGGGGAGAGGTTCCTACGAGCAGTACTTC	few	16	TRBV28	TRBJ2-7	TRBD1
CASSYSGGRETQYF	TGTGCCAGCAGTTACTCGGGGGGGAGGGAGACCCAGTACTTC	NA	14	TRBV6-5	TRBJ2-5	TRBD2
CASTALGGVNTEAFF	TGTGCCAGCACCGCCCTAGGAGGGGTGAACACTGAAGCTTTCTTT	once	15	TRBV27	TRBJ1-1	NA
CASSARDSANTEAFF	TGTGCCAGCAGCGCAAGGGACAGTGCGAACACTGAAGCTTTCTTT	few	15	TRBV9	TRBJ1-1	TRBD1
CSVPRLTSGKGEQFF	TGCAGCGTCCCGCGCCTGACTAGCGGGAAAGGTGAGCAGTTCTTC	NA	15	TRBV29-1	TRBJ2-1	TRBD2
CASTPRDSYGYTF	TGTGCCAGCACCCCCCGGGACAGCTATGGCTACACCTTC	NA	13	TRBV9	TRBJ1-2	TRBD1
CASSPLSTGNTEAFF	TGTGCCAGCAGCCCACTGTCTACGGGAAACACTGAAGCTTTCTTT	NA	15	TRBV4-2	TRBJ1-1	NA
CASRLLSSGTQYGYTF	TGTGCCAGCAGATTACTGAGTTCGGGAACCCAGTACGGCTACACCTTC	NA	16	TRBV5-5	TRBJ1-2	NA
CASSWGLVTEAFF	TGTGCCAGCAGCTGGGGGCTCGTGACTGAAGCTTTCTTT	NA	13	TRBV27	TRBJ1-1	NA
CASTGPMTEAFF	TGTGCCAGCACCGGACCCATGACTGAAGCTTTCTTT	NA	12	TRBV28	TRBJ1-1	NA
CASSRGLGETQYF	TGTGCCAGCTCGCGGGGACTGGGAGAGACCCAGTACTTC	NA	13	TRBV18	TRBJ2-5	NA
CASRDGQGAGELFF	TGCGCCAGCAGGGACGGACAGGGGGCCGGGGAGCTGTTTTTT	NA	14	TRBV5-1	TRBJ2-2	TRBD1
CASSLAWVTEAFF	TGTGCCAGCAGTTTAGCCTGGGTGACTGAAGCTTTCTTT	NA	13	TRBV28	TRBJ1-1	NA
CASSLTGGREQYF	TGTGCCAGCAGCCTAACAGGGGGTCGCGAGCAGTACTTC	few	13	TRBV4-2	TRBJ2-7	TRBD1
CASSFNPGTGGGNEQFF	TGCGCCAGCAGCTTCAACCCCGGGACAGGGGGAGGCAATGAGCAGTTCTTC	NA	17	TRBV5-1	TRBJ2-1	TRBD1
CASAPTRRTSGTYEQYF	TGTGCCAGCGCTCCGACGAGGCGGACTAGCGGGACCTACGAGCAGTACTTC	NA	17	TRBV11-2	TRBJ2-7	TRBD2
CASSLGAAENTEAFF	TGTGCCAGCAGCTTAGGGGCAGCAGAAAACACTGAAGCTTTCTTT	NA	15	TRBV7-8	TRBJ1-1	NA
CASSARTSGSPPPFDEQFF	TGTGCCAGCAGCGCCAGGACTAGCGGGAGTCCTCCCCCTTTCGATGAGCAGTTCTTC	few	19	TRBV9	TRBJ2-1	TRBD2
CASSLGLTDTQYF	TGTGCCAGCAGCTTAGGACTCACAGATACGCAGTATTTT	NA	13	TRBV7-2	TRBJ2-3	NA
CASSFTGAVEQFF	TGTGCCAGCAGCTTTACAGGGGCGGTTGAGCAGTTCTTC	NA	13	TRBV5-4	TRBJ2-1	TRBD1
CASSQDQSEQYF	TGCGCCAGCAGCCAAGATCAATCCGAGCAGTACTTC	NA	12	TRBV4-1	TRBJ2-7	NA
CASSWDRGLDTEAFF	TGTGCCAGCAGCTGGGACAGGGGGTTGGACACTGAAGCTTTCTTT	NA	15	TRBV7-9	TRBJ1-1	TRBD1
CASSRNRGSKEKLFF	TGCGCCAGCAGCCGGAACAGGGGATCCAAGGAAAAACTGTTTTTT	few	15	TRBV4-3	TRBJ1-4	TRBD1
CASSLRYEQYF	TGTGCCAGCAGCTTACGGTACGAGCAGTACTTC	NA	11	TRBV11-3	TRBJ2-7	NA
CASSSGLRESYEQYF	TGCGCCAGCAGCTCGGGACTCCGGGAATCCTACGAGCAGTACTTC	NA	15	TRBV5-1	TRBJ2-7	NA
CASSLTSQSYEQYF	TGTGCCAGTAGTTTGACTAGCCAGAGCTACGAGCAGTACTTC	few	14	TRBV19	TRBJ2-7	TRBD2
CASSQGWGGGTGNTIYF	TGCGCCAGCAGCCAAGGCTGGGGCGGGGGCACTGGAAACACCATATATTTT	NA	17	TRBV4-3	TRBJ1-3	NA
CSVAGRIAVGYTF	TGCAGCGTTGCGGGGAGAATAGCCGTGGGCTACACCTTC	few	13	TRBV29-1	TRBJ1-2	NA